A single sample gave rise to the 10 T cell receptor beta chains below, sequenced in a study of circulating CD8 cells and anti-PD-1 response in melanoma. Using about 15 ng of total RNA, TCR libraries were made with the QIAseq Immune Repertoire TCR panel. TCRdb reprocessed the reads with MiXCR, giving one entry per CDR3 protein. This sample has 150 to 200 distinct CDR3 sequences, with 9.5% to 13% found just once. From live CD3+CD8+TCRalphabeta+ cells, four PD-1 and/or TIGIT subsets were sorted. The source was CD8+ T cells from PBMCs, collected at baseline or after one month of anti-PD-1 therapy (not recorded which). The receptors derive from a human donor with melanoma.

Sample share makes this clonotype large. CDR3 DNA: TGTGCCAGCAGCTTGCATGCGGGGGGGCCCGGAGATACGCAGTATTTT. It encodes CASSLHAGGPGDTQYF. The chain uses TRBV7-3 and TRBJ2-3; 9 bases match TRBD2. CDR3 length equals 16 residues. Germline CDR1 is SGHTA and CDR2 is FQGTGA. Trimming took 3 bases from V and 5 from J; bases not matched to a gene: 9.

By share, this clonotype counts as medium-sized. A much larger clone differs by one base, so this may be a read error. The CDR3 coding sequence is TGCGCCAGCAGCCATCTGGACGGGGGGTACAATGAGCGGTTCTTC. It is translated as CASSHLDGGYNERFF. The chain uses TRBV4-1 and TRBJ2-1, with 7 bases fitting TRBD2. The germline CDR1 and CDR2 sequences are MGHRA and YSYEKL. The CDR3 is 15 amino acids.

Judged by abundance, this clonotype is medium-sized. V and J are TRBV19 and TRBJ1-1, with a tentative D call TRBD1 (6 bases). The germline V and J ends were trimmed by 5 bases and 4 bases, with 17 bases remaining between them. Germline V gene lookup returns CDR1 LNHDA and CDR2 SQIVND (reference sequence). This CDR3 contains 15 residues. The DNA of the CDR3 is TGTGCCAGTAGTTCGGGGGGCGGTTTTGGCACTGAAGCTTTCTTT. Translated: CASSSGGGFGTEAFF.

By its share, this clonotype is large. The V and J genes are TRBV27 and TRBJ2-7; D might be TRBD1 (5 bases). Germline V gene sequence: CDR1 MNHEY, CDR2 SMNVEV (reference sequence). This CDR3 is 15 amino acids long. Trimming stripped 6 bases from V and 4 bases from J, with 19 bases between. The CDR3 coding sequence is TGTGCCAGCAGATCGAGCAGGGAAGGCTTTTACGAGCAGTACTTC. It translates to CASRSSREGFYEQYF.

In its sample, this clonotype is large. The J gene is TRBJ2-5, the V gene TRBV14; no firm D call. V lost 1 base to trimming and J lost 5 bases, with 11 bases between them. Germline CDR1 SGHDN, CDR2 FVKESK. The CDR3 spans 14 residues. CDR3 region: CASSQVGVGETQYF. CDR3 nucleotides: TGTGCCAGCAGCCAAGTCGGCGTGGGGGAGACCCAGTACTTC.

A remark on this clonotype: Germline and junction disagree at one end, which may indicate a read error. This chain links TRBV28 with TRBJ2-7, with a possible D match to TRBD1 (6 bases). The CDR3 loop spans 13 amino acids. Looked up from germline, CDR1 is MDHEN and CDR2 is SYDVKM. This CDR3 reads CASGPGVSYERCF. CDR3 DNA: TGTGCCAGCGGACCAGGGGTTTCCTACGAGCGGTGCTTC.

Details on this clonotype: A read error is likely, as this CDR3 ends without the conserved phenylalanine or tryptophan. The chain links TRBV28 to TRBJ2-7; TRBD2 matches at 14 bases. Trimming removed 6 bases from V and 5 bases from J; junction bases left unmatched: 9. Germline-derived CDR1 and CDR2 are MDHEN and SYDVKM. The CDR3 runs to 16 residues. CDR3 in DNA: TGTGCCAGCAGCCCCGGGACTAGCGGGAGCGGAGACGAGCAGTACCTC. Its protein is CASSPGTSGSGDEQYL.

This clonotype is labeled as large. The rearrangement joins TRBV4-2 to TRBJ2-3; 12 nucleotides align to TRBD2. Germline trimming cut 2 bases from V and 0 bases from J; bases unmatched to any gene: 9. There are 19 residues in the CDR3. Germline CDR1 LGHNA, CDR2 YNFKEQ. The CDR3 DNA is TGTGCCAGCAGCCAATCTCATCTAGCGGGAGGGCTTAGCACAGATACGCAGTATTTT. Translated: CASSQSHLAGGLSTDTQYF.

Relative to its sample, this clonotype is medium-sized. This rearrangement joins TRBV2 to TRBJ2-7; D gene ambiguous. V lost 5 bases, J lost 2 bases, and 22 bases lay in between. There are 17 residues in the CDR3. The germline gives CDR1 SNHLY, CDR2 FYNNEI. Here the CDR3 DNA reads TGTGCCAGCAGTACCCCAGCGAGTCAGATGATTACCTACGAGCAGTACTTC. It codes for CASSTPASQMITYEQYF.

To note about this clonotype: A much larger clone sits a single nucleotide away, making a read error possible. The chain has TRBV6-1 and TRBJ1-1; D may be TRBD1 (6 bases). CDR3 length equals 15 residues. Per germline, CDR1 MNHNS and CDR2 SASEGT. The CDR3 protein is CASSELAGRDTEASF. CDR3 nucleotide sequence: TGTGCCAGCAGTGAATTAGCCGGAAGGGACACTGAAGCTTCCTTT.